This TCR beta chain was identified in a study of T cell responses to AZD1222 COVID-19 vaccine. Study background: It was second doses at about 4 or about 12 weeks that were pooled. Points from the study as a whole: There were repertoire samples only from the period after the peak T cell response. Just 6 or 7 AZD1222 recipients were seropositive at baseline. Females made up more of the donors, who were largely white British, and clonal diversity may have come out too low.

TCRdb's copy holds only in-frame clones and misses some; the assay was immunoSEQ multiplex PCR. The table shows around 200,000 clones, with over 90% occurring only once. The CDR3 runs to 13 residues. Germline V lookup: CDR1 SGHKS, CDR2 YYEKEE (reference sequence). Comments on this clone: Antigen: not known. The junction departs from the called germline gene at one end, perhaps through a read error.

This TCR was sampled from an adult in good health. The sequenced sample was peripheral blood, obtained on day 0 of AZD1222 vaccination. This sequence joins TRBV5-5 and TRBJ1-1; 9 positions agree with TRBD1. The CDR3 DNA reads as TGTGTCAGCAGCTTTGACAGGGGGATTGAAGCTTTCTTT. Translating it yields CVSSFDRGIEAFF.